This TCR beta chain was retrieved from a study of T cell responses to AZD1222 COVID-19 vaccine. Study-level findings and limits: There were mostly white British donors and more females than males, and clonal diversity was possibly underestimated. Unmutated regions of variants are reportedly targeted by nearly half of spike-specific TCRs. At baseline, seropositivity was found in only six or seven AZD1222 recipients.

The CDR3 is 15 amino acids. From germline, CDR1 is SNHLY and CDR2 FYNNEI. With 5 bases removed from V and 1 base from J, the gap between germline ends came to 13 bases. Only in-frame clones appear in the TCRdb table, and some are missing; sequencing was by immunoSEQ multiplex PCR. The repertoire holds 150,000 to 200,000 clones, with roughly 92% as singletons. This clone was seen only once. Its antigen is unidentified. The V call is TRBV2, the J call TRBJ2-3; D ambiguous. Source: peripheral blood, taken on day 0 of AZD1222 vaccination. The TCR sequence derives from an adult in good health. The CDR3 sequence: CASSPVTGRTDTQYF. The CDR3 DNA follows: TGTGCCAGCAGTCCCGTGACGGGCCGCACAGATACGCAGTATTTT.